The rows below give T cell receptor beta chains drawn from one sample of a study of cytomegalovirus exposure and HLA in healthy donors. Method: immunoSEQ multiplex PCR; TCRdb's copy keeps in-frame clones and lacks some. The table has about 100,000 clones, more than 70% seen once. The sequenced sample was PBMCs. The source of these receptors is a man younger than 45 in good health and CMV-seronegative. Both conserved end residues are part of each CDR3. The D gene is left open where the match is weak. Not all rows give a size; the values are once, few, many and, for expanded clones, a class.

d_gene	j_gene	v_gene	abundance	CDR3aa	CDR3nt
NA	TRBJ2-7	TRBV7-8	NA	CASSLAPYNYEQYF	TGTGCCAGCAGCTTAGCCCCTTACAACTACGAGCAGTACTTC
NA	TRBJ1-5	TRBV6-1	few	CASSSLTADNQPQHF	TGTGCCAGCAGTTCCTTGACAGCTGACAATCAGCCCCAGCATTTT
TRBD1	TRBJ1-4	TRBV5-1	NA	CASSPGQGNEKLFF	TGCGCCAGCAGCCCGGGACAGGGGAATGAAAAACTGTTTTTT
NA	TRBJ1-5	TRBV5-4	NA	CASSLGGNNQPQHF	TGTGCCAGCAGCTTGGGAGGGAACAATCAGCCCCAGCATTTT
NA	TRBJ1-5	TRBV18	NA	CASSPQENQPQHF	TGTGCCAGCTCACCCCAGGAAAATCAGCCCCAGCATTTT
TRBD1	TRBJ1-5	TRBV27	NA	CASSPYIDRVNQPQHF	TGTGCCAGCAGTCCATATATAGACAGGGTCAATCAGCCCCAGCATTTT
TRBD1	TRBJ1-2	TRBV5-4	once	CASSSGTGTYGYTF	TGTGCCAGCAGCTCGGGGACAGGGACGTATGGCTACACCTTC
TRBD1	TRBJ2-1	TRBV5-1	once	CASSQGQGGWNEQFF	TGCGCCAGCAGCCAAGGACAGGGTGGGTGGAATGAGCAGTTCTTC
TRBD2	TRBJ2-1	TRBV4-1	NA	CASSQEGTSGTNEQFF	TGCGCCAGCAGCCAAGAAGGGACTAGCGGAACAAATGAGCAGTTCTTC
NA	TRBJ1-4	TRBV27	NA	CASSLDSGMPEKLFF	TGTGCCAGCAGTTTGGACAGTGGAATGCCTGAAAAACTGTTTTTT
NA	TRBJ2-1	TRBV28	NA	CASSSGDYNEQFF	TGTGCCAGCAGTAGCGGAGATTACAATGAGCAGTTCTTC
NA	TRBJ1-1	TRBV19	NA	CASSIDSGYMNTEAFF	TGTGCCAGTAGTATTGATTCAGGCTACATGAACACTGAAGCTTTCTTT
TRBD1	TRBJ1-1	TRBV5-4	NA	CASSLNPGQGLTEAFF	TGTGCCAGCAGCTTGAATCCGGGACAGGGTCTCACTGAAGCTTTCTTT
TRBD2	TRBJ2-7	TRBV28	NA	CASTSWGSGTYEQYF	TGTGCCAGCACCTCCTGGGGTAGCGGGACCTACGAGCAGTACTTC
NA	TRBJ2-2	TRBV25-1	NA	CASSESYTGELFF	TGTGCCAGCAGTGAATCCTACACCGGGGAGCTGTTTTTT
TRBD2	TRBJ2-7	TRBV7-9	NA	CASSLGAGAGGVSYEQYF	TGTGCCAGCAGCCTAGGAGCTGGTGCGGGGGGCGTCTCCTACGAGCAGTACTTC
TRBD2	TRBJ2-7	TRBV2	NA	CASSKTSGASYEQYF	TGTGCCAGCAGCAAAACTAGCGGGGCTTCCTACGAGCAGTACTTC
NA	TRBJ1-1	TRBV7-9	NA	CASSPLDEAFF	TGTGCCAGCAGCCCCTTAGATGAAGCTTTCTTT
NA	TRBJ1-1	TRBV6-1	NA	CATSGVEGTEAFF	TGTGCCACCTCAGGGGTTGAGGGGACTGAAGCTTTCTTT
TRBD1	TRBJ2-7	TRBV4-1	NA	CASSQDGTGSSYEQYF	TGCGCCAGCAGCCAAGACGGGACAGGTAGCTCCTACGAGCAGTACTTC
NA	TRBJ1-6	TRBV11-2	NA	CASSSSKNSPLHF	TGTGCCAGCAGCTCGTCTAAGAATTCACCCCTCCACTTT
TRBD2	TRBJ2-1	TRBV28	NA	CASSFPSRRGVDNEQFF	TGTGCCAGCAGTTTCCCCTCTAGACGGGGGGTGGACAATGAGCAGTTCTTC
NA	TRBJ2-5	TRBV9	few	CASSVVDSWETQYF	TGTGCCAGCAGCGTAGTCGACAGTTGGGAGACCCAGTACTTC
NA	TRBJ2-7	TRBV15	NA	CATSTDSPQGFEQYF	TGTGCCACCAGCACGGACAGCCCTCAGGGGTTCGAGCAGTACTTC
TRBD2	TRBJ2-2	TRBV2	NA	CASSPGTSVDGELFF	TGTGCCAGCAGTCCCGGGACTAGCGTTGACGGGGAGCTGTTTTTT
NA	TRBJ1-3	TRBV5-1	few	CASSLGDDSFYSGNTIYF	TGCGCCAGCAGCTTAGGAGATGACAGCTTCTACTCTGGAAACACCATATATTTT
TRBD1	TRBJ1-4	TRBV6-6	NA	CASKTGQGGEKLFF	TGTGCCAGCAAAACCGGACAGGGAGGAGAAAAACTGTTTTTT